Each of the 19 T cell receptor beta chains below was sequenced from the same sample in a study of cytotoxic CD8 clonotypes in ibrutinib-treated CLL. Using immunoSEQ multiplex PCR, the repertoire was profiled, and TCRdb retains in-frame clones only, with some absent. Among about 56,000 clones, roughly 50% were seen once, and the ten largest hold roughly 20%. The source was PBMCs, collected after 24 months of ibrutinib treatment. All receptors come from a human donor with chronic lymphocytic leukemia.

The rearrangement joins TRBV15 to TRBJ2-3; D not resolved. The germline gives CDR1 LNHNV, CDR2 YYDKDF (reference sequence). Trimming took 0 bases from V and 4 from J, leaving 11 bases between them. This CDR3 comprises 15 residues. The CDR3 bases are TGTGCCACCAGCAGAGATTTGTTTCCCTCAGATACGCAGTATTTT. Protein product: CATSRDLFPSDTQYF. The full variable domain, with the rest looked up from reference TRBV15 and TRBJ2-3, is DAMVIQNPRYQVTQFGKPVTLSCSQTLNHNVMYWYQQKSSQAPKLLFHYYDKDFNNEADTPDNFQSRRPNTSFCFLDIRSPGLGDTAMYLCATSRDLFPSDTQYFGPGTRLTVL.

This clone was counted once. The J gene is TRBJ2-3, the V gene TRBV28, with no clear D. Germline lookup yields CDR1 MDHEN and CDR2 SYDVKM. This CDR3 has 15 residues. V lost 3 bases and J 1 base, leaving 11 bases between the germline ends. CDR3 in DNA: TGTGCCAGCAGTTTGCGGCCTACTGGCACAGATACGCAGTATTTT. Translation gives CASSLRPTGTDTQYF.

At least ten counts were recorded for this clone. The chain has TRBV5-6 and TRBJ1-6, with D maybe TRBD1 (5 bases). This CDR3 region has 14 residues. The germline V and J ends were trimmed by 2 bases and 7 bases, with 10 bases remaining between them. Germline CDR1 and CDR2: SGHDT and YYEEEE. CDR3 in DNA: TGTGCCAGCAGCTTCAGGGTTAACAATTCACCCCTCCACTTT. It is translated as CASSFRVNNSPLHF.

The CDR3: CASSAQGNYGYTF. CDR3 DNA: TGCGCCAGCAGCGCACAGGGTAACTATGGCTACACCTTC. The rearrangement joins TRBV5-1 to TRBJ1-2, with TRBD1 as a possible D gene (6 bases). Looked up from germline, CDR1 is SGHRS and CDR2 is YFSETQ. V lost 4 bases and J lost 1, with 8 bases in between. The CDR3 has 13 amino acids.

This clone has only a few counts. This sequence joins TRBV27 and TRBJ2-1; 10 nucleotides match TRBD1. The CDR3 contains 15 residues. Per the germline V gene, CDR1 is MNHEY and CDR2 is SMNVEV (reference sequence). After removal of 4 bases from V and 8 bases from J, the junction contained 8 bases not matched to a gene. The CDR3 bases are TGTGCCAGCAGTTCCGGACAGGGGGGCCCCTATGAGCAGTTCTTC. It specifies CASSSGQGGPYEQFF.

This chain connects TRBV27 to TRBJ1-2; D is undetermined. Germline V gene data show CDR1 as MNHEY and CDR2 as SMNVEV (reference sequence). V lost 7 bases, J lost 0 bases, and 18 bases lay in between. The length of the CDR3 is 16 residues. For the CDR3, the DNA is TGTGCCAGCATCCCGGACTCCGGATGGACTAACTATGGCTACACCTTC. It translates to CASIPDSGWTNYGYTF.

The J gene is TRBJ2-3, the V gene TRBV7-6; D is uncertain. The CDR3 consists of 12 residues. Trimming took 4 bases from V and 3 from J, leaving 5 bases between them. Germline V CDR1 and CDR2: SGHVS, FNYEAQ. The CDR3 sequence: CASSSGTDTQYF. The CDR3 region has the DNA TGTGCCAGCAGCTCTGGGACAGATACGCAGTATTTT.

The chain is built from TRBV10-3 and TRBJ1-1, with TRBD1 matching over 10 bases. CDR3 length: 16 amino acids. CDR1 and CDR2 from the germline V gene are ENHRY and SYGVKD. V was clipped by 3 bases and J by 14 bases; unmatched bases: 18. Here the CDR3 DNA reads TGTGCCATCAGTGACCCGGGACAGGGGAGGCCTCCCGAGAGGTTCTTT. This gives the protein CAISDPGQGRPPERFF.

The V and J genes are TRBV2 and TRBJ2-4; 10 bases are shared with TRBD1. Germline CDR1 SNHLY, CDR2 FYNNEI. The CDR3 has 14 amino acids. The V segment lost 10 bases and the J segment 2 bases; nucleotides outside the gene matches: 5. CDR3 residues: CATRQGATKNIQYF. The CDR3 DNA follows: TGTGCCACAAGACAGGGGGCGACCAAAAACATTCAGTACTTC.

The V call is TRBV7-6, the J call TRBJ1-5; D is undetermined. The CDR3 runs 15 residues. The germline V gene encodes CDR1 SGHVS and CDR2 FNYEAQ. The germline V and J ends were trimmed by 1 base and 0 bases, with 7 bases remaining between them. CDR3 coding DNA: TGTGCCAGCAGCTTAGGGCCTAATAGCAATCAGCCCCAGCATTTT. Residues: CASSLGPNSNQPQHF.

The rearrangement joins TRBV4-2 to TRBJ1-1, with TRBD1 identical over 7 bases. The CDR3 has 14 residues. The V gene end was trimmed by 10 bases and the J gene end by 0 bases; junction bases not matched to a gene: 8. Germline CDR1 reads LGHNA; CDR2 reads YNFKEQ. The CDR3 region is CATRDSAMNTEAFF. CDR3 coding DNA: TGTGCCACCAGGGACAGTGCTATGAACACTGAAGCTTTCTTT.

This chain uses TRBV18 with TRBJ2-2; D is tentatively TRBD1 or TRBD2 (5 bases each). The germline V gene has CDR1 KGHSH and CDR2 LQKENI. The CDR3 extends over 14 amino acids. Deletions cut 3 bases from V and 6 bases from J, with 11 bases between. Written as DNA, the CDR3 is TGTGCCAGCTCACCCACTAGGGGAGCCGGGGAGCTGTTTTTT. Translation gives CASSPTRGAGELFF.

This chain uses TRBV10-3 with TRBJ2-2; D is unclear. V lost 3 bases, J lost 4 bases, and 3 bases lay in between. This CDR3 has 12 residues. Germline CDR1 and CDR2: ENHRY and SYGVKD. This chain's CDR3 is CAISEGTGELFF. CDR3 nucleotides: TGTGCCATCAGTGAAGGCACCGGGGAGCTGTTTTTT.

The rearrangement uses TRBV2 and TRBJ1-5; D is possibly TRBD1 (5 bases). This CDR3 is 12 amino acids long. CDR1 and CDR2 from the germline V gene are SNHLY and FYNNEI. Trimming took off 7 bases at V and 4 bases at J, with 8 bases between the two ends. CDR3 in DNA: TGTGCCAGCAAACGGGGGAATCAGCCCCAGCATTTT. It encodes CASKRGNQPQHF.

This clone was seen a few times. V and J are TRBV15 and TRBJ2-7; D gene uncertain. Trimming left V 5 bases short and J 4 bases short, with 9 bases between. This CDR3 has 12 amino acids. CDR1 is LNHNV, CDR2 YYDKDF, per germline (reference sequence). The CDR3 nucleotides read TGTGCCACCAGCCCAGATGGGTACGAGCAGTACGTC. Protein: CATSPDGYEQYV.

This clone is a singleton in its sample. The chain has TRBV5-6 and TRBJ2-7, with 8 bases identical to TRBD1. J was trimmed by 0 bases and V by 2 bases; bases with no gene match: 4. This CDR3 contains 15 residues. CDR1 and CDR2 from the germline V gene are SGHDT and YYEEEE. The CDR3 region is CASSFGGQGSYEQYV. CDR3 bases: TGTGCCAGCAGCTTTGGAGGACAGGGCTCCTACGAGCAGTACGTC.

The chain is built from TRBV5-8 and TRBJ2-3; 8 positions match TRBD2. V was clipped by 1 base and J by 0 bases; unmatched bases: 7. The CDR3 covers 17 residues. Germline CDR1 and CDR2: SGHTS and YDEGEE. CDR3 DNA sequence: TGTGCCAGCAGCTTGCGGGGGGGGATAACTAGCACAGATACGCAGTATTTT. This codes for CASSLRGGITSTDTQYF.

This clone came up once. The rearrangement uses TRBV9 and TRBJ2-5, with 12 bases that match TRBD2. CDR1 and CDR2 (germline): SGDLS, YYNGEE. Unmatched junction bases numbered 4, after V lost 3 bases and J lost 4 bases. The CDR3 spans 15 residues. The chain's CDR3 is CASSASGRAGETQYF. CDR3 DNA sequence: TGTGCCAGCAGCGCTAGCGGGAGGGCCGGAGAGACCCAGTACTTC.

The V and J genes are TRBV7-8 and TRBJ2-3; 9 bases fit TRBD2. With 4 bases clipped from V and 0 bases from J, the junction kept 5 bases outside the gene matches. This CDR3 has 16 residues. Per the germline V gene, CDR1 is SGHVS and CDR2 is FQNEAQ. The CDR3 DNA sequence: TGTGCCAGCAGCTACGCCAGCGGGGGGAGCACAGATACGCAGTATTTT. Protein product: CASSYASGGSTDTQYF.